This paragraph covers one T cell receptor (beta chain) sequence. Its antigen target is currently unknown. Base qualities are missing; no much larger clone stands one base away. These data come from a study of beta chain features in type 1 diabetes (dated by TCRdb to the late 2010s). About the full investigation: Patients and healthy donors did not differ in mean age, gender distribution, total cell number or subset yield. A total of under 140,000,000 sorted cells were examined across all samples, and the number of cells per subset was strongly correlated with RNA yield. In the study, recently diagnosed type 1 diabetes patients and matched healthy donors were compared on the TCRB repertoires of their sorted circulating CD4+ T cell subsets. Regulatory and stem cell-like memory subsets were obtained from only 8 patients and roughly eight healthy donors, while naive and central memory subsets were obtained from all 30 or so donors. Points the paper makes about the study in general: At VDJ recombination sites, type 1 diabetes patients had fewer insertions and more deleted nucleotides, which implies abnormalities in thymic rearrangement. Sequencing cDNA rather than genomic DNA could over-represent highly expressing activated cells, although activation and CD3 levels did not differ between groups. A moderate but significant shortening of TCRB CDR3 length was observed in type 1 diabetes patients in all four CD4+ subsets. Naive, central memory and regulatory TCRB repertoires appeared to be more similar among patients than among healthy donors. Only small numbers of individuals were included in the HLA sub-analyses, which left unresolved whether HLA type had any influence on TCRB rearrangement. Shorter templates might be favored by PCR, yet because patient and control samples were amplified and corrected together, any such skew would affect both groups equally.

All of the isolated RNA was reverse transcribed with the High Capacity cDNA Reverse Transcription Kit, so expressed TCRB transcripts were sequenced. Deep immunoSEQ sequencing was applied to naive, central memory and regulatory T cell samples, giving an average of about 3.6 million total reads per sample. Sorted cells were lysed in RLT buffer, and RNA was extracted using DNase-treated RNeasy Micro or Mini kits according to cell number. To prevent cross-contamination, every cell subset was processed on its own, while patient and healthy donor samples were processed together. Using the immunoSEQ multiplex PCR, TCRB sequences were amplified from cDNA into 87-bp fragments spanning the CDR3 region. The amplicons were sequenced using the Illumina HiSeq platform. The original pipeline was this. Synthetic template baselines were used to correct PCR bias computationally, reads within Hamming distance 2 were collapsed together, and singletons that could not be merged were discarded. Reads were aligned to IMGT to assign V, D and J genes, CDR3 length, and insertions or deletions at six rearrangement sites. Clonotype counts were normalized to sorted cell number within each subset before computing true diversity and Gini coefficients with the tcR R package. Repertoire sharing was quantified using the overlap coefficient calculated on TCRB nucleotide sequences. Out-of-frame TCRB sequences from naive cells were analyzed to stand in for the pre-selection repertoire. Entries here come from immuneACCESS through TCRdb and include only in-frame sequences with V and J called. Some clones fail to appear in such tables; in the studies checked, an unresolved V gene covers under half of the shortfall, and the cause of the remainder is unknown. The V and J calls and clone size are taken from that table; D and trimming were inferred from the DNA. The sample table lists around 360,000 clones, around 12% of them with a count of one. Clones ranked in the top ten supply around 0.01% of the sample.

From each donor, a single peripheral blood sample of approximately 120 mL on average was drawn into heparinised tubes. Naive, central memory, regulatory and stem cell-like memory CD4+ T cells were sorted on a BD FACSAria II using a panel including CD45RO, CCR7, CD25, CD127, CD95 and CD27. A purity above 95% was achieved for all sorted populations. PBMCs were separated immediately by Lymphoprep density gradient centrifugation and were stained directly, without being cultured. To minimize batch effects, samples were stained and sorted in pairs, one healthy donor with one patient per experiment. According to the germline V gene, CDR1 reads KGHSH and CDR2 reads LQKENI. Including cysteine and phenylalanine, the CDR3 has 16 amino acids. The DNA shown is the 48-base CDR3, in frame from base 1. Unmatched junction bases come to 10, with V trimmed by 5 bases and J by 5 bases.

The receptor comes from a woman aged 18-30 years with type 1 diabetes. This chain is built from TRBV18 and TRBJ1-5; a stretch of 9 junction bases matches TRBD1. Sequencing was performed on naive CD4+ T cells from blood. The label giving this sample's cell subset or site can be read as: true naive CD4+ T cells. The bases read TGTGCCAGCTCAGGACCGGGACAGGGTAGTGATCAGCCCCAGCATTTT. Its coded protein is CASSGPGQGSDQPQHF.